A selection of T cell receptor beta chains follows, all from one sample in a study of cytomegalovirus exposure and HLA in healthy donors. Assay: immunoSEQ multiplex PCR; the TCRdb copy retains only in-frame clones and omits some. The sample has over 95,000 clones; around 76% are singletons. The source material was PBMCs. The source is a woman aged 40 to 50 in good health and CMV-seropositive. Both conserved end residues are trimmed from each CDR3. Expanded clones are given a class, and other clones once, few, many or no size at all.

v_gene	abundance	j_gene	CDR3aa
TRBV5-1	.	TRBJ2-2	ASSLDSRGGTGELF
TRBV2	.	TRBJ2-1	ASSGLAGYNEQF
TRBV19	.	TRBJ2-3	ASSPRQGRTDTQY
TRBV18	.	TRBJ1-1	ASSSTMETEAF
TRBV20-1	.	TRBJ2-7	SARVLSEQY
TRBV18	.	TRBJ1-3	ASSPPQRPSSGNTIY
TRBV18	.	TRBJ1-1	ASSGGGNTEAF
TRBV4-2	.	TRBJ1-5	ASSQDPDSINQPQH
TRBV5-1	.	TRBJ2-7	ASSLDGRRDYEQY
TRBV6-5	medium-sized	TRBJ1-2	ASSSGTLV
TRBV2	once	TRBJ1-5	ASSVAGQGNQPQH
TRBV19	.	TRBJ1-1	ASSLYQGSENTEAF
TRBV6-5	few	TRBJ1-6	ASSQGWSSPLH
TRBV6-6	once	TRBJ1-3	ASSRDSFGNTIY
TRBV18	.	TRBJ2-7	ASSPPGRSYEQY
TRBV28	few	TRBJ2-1	ASSQQGVRNEQF
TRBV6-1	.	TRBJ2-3	ASSPRDTQY
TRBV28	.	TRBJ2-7	ASSSIWTGESSYEQY
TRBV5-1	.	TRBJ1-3	ASSLFGGTGGENTIY
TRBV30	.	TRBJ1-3	AWRDTTGISRNTIY
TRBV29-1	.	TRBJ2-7	SGESSYEQY
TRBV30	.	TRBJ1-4	AWSVFGGGEGEKLF
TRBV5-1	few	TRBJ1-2	ASSPGTGIYGYT
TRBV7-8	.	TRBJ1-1	ASSRAGLRNTEAF
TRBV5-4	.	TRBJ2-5	ASSLAGKGHWSETQY